A single count supports the clone carrying this TCR beta chain. These data originate in a study of T cell changes during pregnancy in multiple sclerosis. CDR1 and CDR2 (germline): MNHNS, SASEGT. The V gene end was trimmed by 4 bases and the J gene end by 0 bases; junction bases not matched to a gene: 6. The CDR3 is 16 amino acids. The table came from immunoSEQ multiplex PCR; TCRdb's copy has only in-frame clones and leaves some out. The data show 90,000 or so clones, more than 90% seen once. V and J are TRBV6-1 and TRBJ2-7; TRBD2 agrees at 10 bases. This TCR was sampled from a female donor with multiple sclerosis, enrolled in a pregnancy study. This specimen consisted of peripheral blood, obtained in the first trimester of pregnancy. The CDR3 loop is CASSVVAGGFSYEQYF. The CDR3 nucleotides read TGTGCCAGCAGTGTAGTAGCGGGAGGTTTCTCCTACGAGCAGTACTTC.